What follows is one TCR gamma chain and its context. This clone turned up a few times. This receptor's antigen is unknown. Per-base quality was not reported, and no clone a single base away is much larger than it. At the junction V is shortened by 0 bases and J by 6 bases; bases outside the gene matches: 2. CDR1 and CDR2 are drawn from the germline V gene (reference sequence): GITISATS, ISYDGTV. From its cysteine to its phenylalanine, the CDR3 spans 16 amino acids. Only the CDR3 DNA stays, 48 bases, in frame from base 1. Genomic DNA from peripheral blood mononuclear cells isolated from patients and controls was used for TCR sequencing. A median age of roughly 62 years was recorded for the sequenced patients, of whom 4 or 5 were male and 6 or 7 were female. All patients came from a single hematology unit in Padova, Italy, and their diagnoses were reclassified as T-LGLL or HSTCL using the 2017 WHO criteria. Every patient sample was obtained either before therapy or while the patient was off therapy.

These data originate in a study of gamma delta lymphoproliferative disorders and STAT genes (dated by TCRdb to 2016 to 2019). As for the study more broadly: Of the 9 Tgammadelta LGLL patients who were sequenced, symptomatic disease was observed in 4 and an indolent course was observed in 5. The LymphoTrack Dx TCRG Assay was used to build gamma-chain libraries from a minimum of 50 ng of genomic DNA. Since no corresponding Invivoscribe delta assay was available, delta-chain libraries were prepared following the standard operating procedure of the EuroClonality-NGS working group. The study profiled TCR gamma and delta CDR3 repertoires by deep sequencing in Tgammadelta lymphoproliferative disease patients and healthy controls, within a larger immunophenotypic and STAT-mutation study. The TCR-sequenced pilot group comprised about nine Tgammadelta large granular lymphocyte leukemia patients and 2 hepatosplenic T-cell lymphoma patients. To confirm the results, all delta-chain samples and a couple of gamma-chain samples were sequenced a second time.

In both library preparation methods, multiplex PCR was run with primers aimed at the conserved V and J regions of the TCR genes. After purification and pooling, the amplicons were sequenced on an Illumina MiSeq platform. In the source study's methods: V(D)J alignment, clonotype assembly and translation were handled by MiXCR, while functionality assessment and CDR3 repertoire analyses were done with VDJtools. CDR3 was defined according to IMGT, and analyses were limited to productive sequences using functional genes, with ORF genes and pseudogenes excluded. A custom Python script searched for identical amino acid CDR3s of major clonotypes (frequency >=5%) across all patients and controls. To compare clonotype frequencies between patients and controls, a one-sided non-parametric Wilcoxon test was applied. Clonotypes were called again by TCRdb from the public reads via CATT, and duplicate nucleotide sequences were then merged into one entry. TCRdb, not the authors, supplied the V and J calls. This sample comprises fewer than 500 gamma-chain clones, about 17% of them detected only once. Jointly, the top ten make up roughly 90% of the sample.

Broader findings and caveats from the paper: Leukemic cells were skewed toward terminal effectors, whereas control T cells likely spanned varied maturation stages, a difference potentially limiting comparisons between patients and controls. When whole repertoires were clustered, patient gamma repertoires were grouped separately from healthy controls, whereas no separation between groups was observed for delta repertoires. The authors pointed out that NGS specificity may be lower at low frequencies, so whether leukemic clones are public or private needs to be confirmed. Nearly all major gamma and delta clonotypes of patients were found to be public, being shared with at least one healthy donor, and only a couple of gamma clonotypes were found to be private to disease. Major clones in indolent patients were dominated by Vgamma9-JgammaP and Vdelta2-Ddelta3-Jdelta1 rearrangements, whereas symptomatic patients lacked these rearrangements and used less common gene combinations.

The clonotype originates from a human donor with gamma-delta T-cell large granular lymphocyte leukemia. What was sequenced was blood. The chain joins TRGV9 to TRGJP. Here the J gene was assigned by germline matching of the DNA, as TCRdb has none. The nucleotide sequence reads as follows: TGTGCCTTGTGGGAGGTGCGAGAGTTGGGCAAAAAAATCAAGGTATTT. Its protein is CALWEVRELGKKIKVF.